The clone carrying this T cell receptor (beta chain) came up many times. Its target is not known. The data originate from a study of regulatory T cells in long-lasting Graves disease. The germline V gene has CDR1 SNHLY and CDR2 FYNNEI. The CDR3 extends over 11 amino acids. Trimming left V 8 bases short and J 9 bases short, with 11 bases between. Arm-PCR of CDR3 regions and iRepertoire HTBI primers were the basis on which TCR beta libraries were built. TCRdb analysed the multiplex PCR reads with MiXCR anew, one entry per CDR3 protein. The repertoire consists of approximately 270,000 distinct CDR3 sequences, with 15% to 20% occurring once and the leading ten covering 13% to 15%. Study-wide results and limits: Gene preferences differed: TRBV28, TRBJ1-2, TRBJ2-5 in persistent cases.

Stated time point: newly diagnosed GD, antithyroid drugs for less than 3 months. PBMC-extracted RNA yielded the TCR library. The same specimen was also included in a second study, on T cells in Graves' hyperthyroidism and ophthalmopathy. Per that study: Stable hyperthyroidism was told apart from ophthalmopathy by a model built on 13 V-J features.

This material consisted of peripheral blood mononuclear cells (PBMCs), taken at new diagnosis, from a patient treated with antithyroid drugs. The rearrangement links TRBV2 to TRBJ2-1; TRBD1 might be the D (6 bases). The sequence was obtained from a woman younger than 45 with Graves disease. The CDR3 bases are TGTGCCAGCCTCACAGGGATTGAGCAGTTCTTC. Encoded protein: CASLTGIEQFF.